Given below is one T cell receptor beta chain in context. The antigen is undetermined. With 7 bases clipped from V and 4 bases from J, the junction kept 9 bases outside the gene matches. CDR3 length: 15 amino acids. Germline V gene sequence: CDR1 MDHEN, CDR2 SYDVKM. The assay was immunoSEQ multiplex PCR, and TCRdb's table has in-frame clones only and misses some. In the table there are 90,000 to 130,000 clones, 90% to 95% of which are singletons. This sample is part of a study of graft-versus-host responses after intestinal transplantation. The overall study: Multivisceral, liver-intestinal, or isolated intestinal transplants were given to recipients. Anti-thymocyte globulin was used for induction in all recipients, who then took tacrolimus and steroids for about 3 years.

Findings and caveats of the study: Recipient bone marrow held GvH clones, some seen earlier in ileum or blood. Early post-transplant declines in HvG were associated with peak levels of circulating GvH clones.

The V gene is TRBV28, the J gene TRBJ2-5; TRBD2 matches 10 bases. This TCR was sampled from a human donor who was the organ donor for an intestinal transplant. The sample in question was unstimulated CD4+ T cells sorted from spleen or lymph node cells, obtained before transplant. In DNA, the CDR3 is TGTGCCAGCATGTCGGGAGCGGGAGGGGGAGAGACCCAGTACTTC. Translation gives CASMSGAGGGETQYF.